The TCR beta chain described here comes from a study of cytomegalovirus exposure and HLA in healthy donors (dated by TCRdb to the late 2010s). As for the study more broadly: In an earlier analysis of some 550 of the donors, 276 Gb of sequence data and 100 million or so unique TCR beta sequences from 180 million or so T cells were reported. An early release covering some 640 HLA-typed donors comprised 250 to 350 gigabases of sequencing data and around 80 million unique TCR sequences. Of the approximately 400 genotyped donors, roughly 85% fell in the genetic ancestry cluster associated with self-reported Caucasian donors. The study was designed to test whether signatures of past pathogen exposure could be identified by cataloging public T cell receptors. Using immunosequencing, the study profiled T cell repertoires from around 670 subjects and related those repertoires to cytomegalovirus serostatus. Besides the first cohort of hundreds of subjects, a separate validation cohort made up of 120 different subjects was used. To predict cytomegalovirus infection status, the study combined high-throughput TCR immunosequencing, statistical association of individual TCRs with disease status, and machine learning. A later analysis re-analyzed previously published TCR beta repertoires from 660 or so donors and added high-resolution HLA genotyping to study TCR occurrence patterns. In the later analysis, no new phenotypic data were used to find candidate immune exposures; instead, reliance was placed on TCR beta sequences and their occurrence across donors. In an earlier analysis of 587 of the donors, high-throughput TCR beta sequencing was used to judge whether each TCR beta V gene segment behaved as functional or pseudogenic. Donor age, sex, ethnicity and CMV serostatus were compiled together with the repertoire data. A later genetic analysis used genome-wide SNP genotypes for about 55% of the 666 donors, treating that subset as a discovery cohort. All discovery cohort repertoires had been generated on a single sequencing platform. HLA typing included class I and class II loci at four-digit resolution. Typing coverage varied by locus: 629-630 donors for A, B, C, DRB1 and DQB1; roughly 500 for DQA1; more than 600 for DPA1; 400 to 480 for DPB1. A handful of DR-DQ haplotypes were treated as single units for association and clustering because of strong linkage in the cohort. On average, around 200,000 unique TCR beta nucleotide sequences were sequenced per donor among a few hundred genotyped donors of the cohort, with 15% to 20% of those sequences being non-productive. Results and caveats for the whole study, not just this receptor: Roughly uniform sequencing depth across donors was assumed in presence/absence analyses, although this assumption may not hold. Correlated functional status among segregating V segments might be attributable to linkage disequilibrium, but an unknown experimental factor could not be ruled out. HLA typing was unavailable for some donors at each locus, so association tests used only the typed subset. When HLA alleles, especially DR and DQ, strongly co-occurred, attributing TCR associations to individual alleles was difficult. The classifier was reported to diagnose cytomegalovirus status with high specificity and sensitivity in both the original cohort and the validation cohort. Broadly in line with IMGT annotations, most TCR beta V segments showed up in productive rearrangements about 87% or about 30% of the time in an earlier analysis of a few hundred of the donors. A group of highly shared sequence variants was considered likely to be a technical artifact of the sequencing pipeline. Most TCR sequences were observed very rarely across donors, whereas some public TCRs were present in many individuals. For the cohort, immune exposure information was limited to CMV serostatus. Because the 87-base-pair reads could not distinguish some IMGT-functional V segments, including TRBV6-2 and TRBV6-3, those segments were excluded. In the study, approximately 160 TCR beta chains were listed as associated with cytomegalovirus. The earlier analysis of 587 of the donors excluded over 15 rarely observed V segments, including chromosome 9 orphons, because counts were too low. According to the authors, the approach could potentially be generalized to other disease states and immunological phenotypes. Compared with equally common non-associated chains, HLA-associated TCR beta chains in a later analysis were more clonally expanded and had lower generation probabilities. A later analysis associated some 17,000 TCR beta sequences with specific HLA alleles at a false discovery rate of 0.05. A further reported finding was that TCR beta sequences accurately predicted the HLA-A and HLA-B alleles for most subjects in the first cohort. A later analysis found that most CMV-associated TCR beta chains appeared HLA-restricted, with HLA associations seemingly driven largely by CMV exposure. An association between a missense DCLRE1C variant and V-gene and J-gene trimming of TCR beta chains was found in a later genetic analysis and replicated in an independent cohort. Compared with the roughly 710-donor mean, donors in an Asian-associated ancestry cluster had fewer N-insertions in productive TCRs, according to a later genetic analysis. This cohort had only TCR beta chains sequenced, and the lack of alpha or paired-chain data limited which features could be detected. In a later analysis, the rate of TCR association differed among HLA loci, with DRB1 alleles having the most associated TCRs and HLA-C alleles having the fewest. Several of the top co-occurrence clusters appeared to be linked to parvovirus B19, influenza, CMV and Epstein-Barr virus, according to a later analysis. A few of the identified cytomegalovirus-associated TCR beta chains were confirmed in vitro to be specific for cytomegalovirus antigens.

The cohort consisted of 666 healthy bone marrow donors. At the time of sampling, all cohort members were nominally healthy, though unrecorded immune exposures were likely present. The donor was CMV seropositive and was included in the group of 300 or so seropositive cohort members. Every donor gave a peripheral blood sample, and the peripheral blood mononuclear cells from that sample were used for TCR beta sequencing. The Qiagen DNeasy Blood Extraction Kit was used to extract genomic DNA from the blood cell samples. Library preparation was by the immunoSEQ multiplex PCR assay. For the multiplex PCR, a mixture combining 60 forward primers for TCR Vbeta segments and 13 reverse primers for TCR Jbeta segments was used. The CDR3 region of rearranged TCR beta genes was amplified from genomic DNA by a multiplex PCR assay. The amplified TCR beta libraries were sequenced on the Illumina HiSeq System as 87-base-pair reads. Per the authors' processing: A later analysis counted 65 million to 90 million unique TCR beta chains across the 640 or so repertoires, and about 10 million of these chains were shared by at least two donors. Raw reads were error-corrected and collapsed into unique sequences with a nearest-neighbor algorithm that merged closely related sequences to remove PCR and sequencing errors. To assign V, D and J gene segments, CDR3 sequences were aligned to IMGT reference sequences. For a sequence to be retained, a match of at least six nucleotides to both a V gene segment and a J gene segment was required. A rearrangement counted as productive if the CDR3 had no stop codons and remained in frame with V and J, and every other rearrangement counted as non-productive. Following IMGT convention, CDR3 was defined as the stretch from the second conserved V-encoded cysteine up to the conserved J-encoded phenylalanine. The earlier analysis of about 590 of the donors excluded sequences that lacked an unambiguous match to a single V gene segment. In an earlier analysis of some 590 of the donors, a V segment was called functional when productive rearrangements were above 56.7%, and segregating when the standard deviation between donors exceeded 5%. A statistical classification framework was built to diagnose cytomegalovirus status from the catalog of TCR beta chain sequences. V and J gene assignment, in a later analysis, came from comparing TCR nucleotide sequences with IMGT/GENE-DB human TR gene sequences. In a later analysis, CDR3 sequences and most-parsimonious VDJ recombination scenarios were assigned using the TCRdist pipeline. In a later analysis, each TCR beta chain was defined by its CDR3 amino acid sequence together with its V-gene family, and reads without a unique V-gene family were excluded. To address suspected cross-contamination and a sequencing artifact, a later analysis removed some 620 highly shared, low-generation-probability nucleotide sequences. A later analysis calculated a clonal expansion index for each public chain from normalized within-repertoire ranks of inferred template counts. In a later analysis, generation probabilities were computed using a VDJ recombination model fitted to out-of-frame rearrangements, and the results were checked against IGoR. Hypergeometric tests were used in a later analysis to score TCR-TCR, TCR-HLA and TCR-CMV co-occurrence, with a repertoire-size bias correction applied to the TCR pairs. In a later analysis, false discovery rates were estimated by permuting HLA or CMV assignments 20 times. In a later analysis, co-occurring TCRs were grouped using DBSCAN, with TCRdist sequence similarity added in when clustering inside HLA-allele-positive subsets. For co-occurrence clustering, repertoires with fewer than 30,000 or more than 120,000 public chains were excluded, along with a handful of repertoires with anomalous nucleotide sharing. Sourced from immuneACCESS, this table was stored by TCRdb with only in-frame sequences that have V and J called. A share of the clones is absent; for the studies checked, an unresolved V gene accounts for under half, and the remainder has no known explanation. V and J calls and clone size follow that table, whereas D and trimming were derived from the DNA. For this sample there are some 200,000 clones; roughly 68% appear just once. The top ten clonotypes cover 2.6% of the sample.

Details on this clone: This receptor's antigen is unknown. Per-base qualities were not stored, and no clone one base away is much larger.

The germline V gene gives CDR1 as MGHRA and CDR2 as YSYEKL. At the junction V is shortened by 3 bases and J by 0 bases, with 3 bases in between. The CDR3, cysteine through phenylalanine, is 13 amino acids long. Of all the DNA, just the CDR3 is kept, 39 bases in frame from base 1. The sequencing input was PBMCs. The sequence came from a man aged 35-49 years in good health and CMV-seropositive. The receptor chain draws on TRBV4-1 and TRBJ1-3; a confident D gene designation cannot be given. The CDR3: CASSQSSGNTIYF. DNA sequence: TGCGCCAGCAGCCAGAGCTCTGGAAACACCATATATTTT.